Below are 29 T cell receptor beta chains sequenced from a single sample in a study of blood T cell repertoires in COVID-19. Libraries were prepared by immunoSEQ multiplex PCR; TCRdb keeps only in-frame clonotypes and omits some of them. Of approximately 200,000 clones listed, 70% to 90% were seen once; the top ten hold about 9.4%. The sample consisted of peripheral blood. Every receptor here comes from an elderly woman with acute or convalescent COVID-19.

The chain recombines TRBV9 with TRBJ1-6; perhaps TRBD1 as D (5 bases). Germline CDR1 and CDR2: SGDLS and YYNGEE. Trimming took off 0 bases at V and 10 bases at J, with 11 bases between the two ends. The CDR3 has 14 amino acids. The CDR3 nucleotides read TGTGCCAGCAGCGTAGCTCCAGGGCACTCACCCCTCCACTTT. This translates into CASSVAPGHSPLHF.

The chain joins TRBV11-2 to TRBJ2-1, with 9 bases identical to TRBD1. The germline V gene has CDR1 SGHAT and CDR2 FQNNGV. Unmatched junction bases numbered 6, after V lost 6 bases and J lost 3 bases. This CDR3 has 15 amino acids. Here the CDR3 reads CASSITGGGYNEQFF. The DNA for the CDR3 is TGTGCCAGCAGTATTACAGGGGGCGGCTACAATGAGCAGTTCTTC. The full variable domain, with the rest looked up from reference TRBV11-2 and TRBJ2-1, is EAGVAQSPRYKIIEKRQSVAFWCNPISGHATLYWYQQILGQGPKLLIQFQNNGVVDDSQLPKDRFSAERLKGVDSTLKIQPAKLEDSAVYLCASSITGGGYNEQFFGPGTRLTVL.

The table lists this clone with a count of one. Here the CDR3 DNA reads TGTGCCAGCAGCGGACGACAGGGACGCTATGGCTACACCTTC. Protein product: CASSGRQGRYGYTF. The chain carries TRBV7-9 and TRBJ1-2; TRBD1 matches at 7 bases. This CDR3 spans 14 amino acids. V shed 5 bases and J 4 bases; nucleotides not matched to a gene: 7. Germline V gene sequence: CDR1 SEHNR, CDR2 FQNEAQ (reference sequence).

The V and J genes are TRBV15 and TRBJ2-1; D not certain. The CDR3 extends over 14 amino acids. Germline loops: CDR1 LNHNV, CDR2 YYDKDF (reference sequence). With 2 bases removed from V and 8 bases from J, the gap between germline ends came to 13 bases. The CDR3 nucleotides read TGTGCCACCAGCAGACTAGATCCTGGCGATGAGCAGTTCTTC. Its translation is CATSRLDPGDEQFF.

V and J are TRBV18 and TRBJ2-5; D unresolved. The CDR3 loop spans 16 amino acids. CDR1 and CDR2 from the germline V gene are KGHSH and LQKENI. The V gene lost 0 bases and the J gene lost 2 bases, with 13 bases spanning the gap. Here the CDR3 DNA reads TGTGCCAGCTCACCACCGGAGCGAGGCGGTCAAGAGACCCAGTACTTC. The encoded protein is CASSPPERGGQETQYF.

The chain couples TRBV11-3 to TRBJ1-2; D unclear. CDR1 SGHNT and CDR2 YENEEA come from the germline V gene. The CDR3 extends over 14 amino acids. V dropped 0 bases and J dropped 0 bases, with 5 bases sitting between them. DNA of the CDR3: TGTGCCAGCAGCTTAGATGGCCCTAACTATGGCTACACCTTC. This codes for CASSLDGPNYGYTF.

The CDR3 loop is CASSQHQGGHGYTF. CDR3 nucleotides: TGTGCCAGCAGCCAACATCAGGGGGGCCATGGCTACACCTTC. The chain combines TRBV3-1 (or the pseudogene TRBV3-2) with TRBJ1-2; 7 bases fit TRBD1. CDR1 and CDR2 (germline): LGHDT, YNNKEL (reference sequence). J gave up 6 bases and V 2 bases, and 6 bases lay outside the gene matches. This CDR3 is 14 amino acids long.

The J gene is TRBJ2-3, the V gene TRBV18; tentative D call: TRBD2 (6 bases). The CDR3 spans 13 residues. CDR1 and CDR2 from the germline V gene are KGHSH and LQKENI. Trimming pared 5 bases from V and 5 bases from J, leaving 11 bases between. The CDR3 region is CASSADGGDTQYF. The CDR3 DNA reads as TGTGCCAGCTCAGCCGACGGGGGAGATACGCAGTATTTT.

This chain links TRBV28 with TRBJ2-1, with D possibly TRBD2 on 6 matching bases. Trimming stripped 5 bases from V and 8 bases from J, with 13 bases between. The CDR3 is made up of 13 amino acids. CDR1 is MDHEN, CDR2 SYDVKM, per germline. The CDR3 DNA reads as TGTGCCAGCAGTCCCGCGGGGTTCTATGAGCAGTTCTTC. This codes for CASSPAGFYEQFF.

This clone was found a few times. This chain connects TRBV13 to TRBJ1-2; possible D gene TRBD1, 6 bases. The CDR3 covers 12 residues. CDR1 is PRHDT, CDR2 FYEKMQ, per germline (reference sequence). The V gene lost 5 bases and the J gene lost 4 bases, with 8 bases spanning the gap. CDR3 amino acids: CASSQGGYGYTF. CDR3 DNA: TGTGCCAGCAGCCAAGGGGGCTATGGCTACACCTTC.

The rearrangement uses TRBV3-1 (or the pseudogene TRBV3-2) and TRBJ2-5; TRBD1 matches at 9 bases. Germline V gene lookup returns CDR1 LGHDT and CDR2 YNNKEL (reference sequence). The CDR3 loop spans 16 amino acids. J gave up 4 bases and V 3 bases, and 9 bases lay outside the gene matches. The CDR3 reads CASSQSGQGKGETQYF. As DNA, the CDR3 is TGTGCCAGCAGCCAGTCGGGACAGGGAAAAGGAGAGACCCAGTACTTC.

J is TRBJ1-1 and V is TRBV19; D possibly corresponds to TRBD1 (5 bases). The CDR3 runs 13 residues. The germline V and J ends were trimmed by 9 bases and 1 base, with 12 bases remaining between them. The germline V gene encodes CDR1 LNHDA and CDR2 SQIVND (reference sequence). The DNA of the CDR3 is TGTGCCAGCCGCCTGGACACGAACACTGAAGCTTTCTTT. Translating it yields CASRLDTNTEAFF.

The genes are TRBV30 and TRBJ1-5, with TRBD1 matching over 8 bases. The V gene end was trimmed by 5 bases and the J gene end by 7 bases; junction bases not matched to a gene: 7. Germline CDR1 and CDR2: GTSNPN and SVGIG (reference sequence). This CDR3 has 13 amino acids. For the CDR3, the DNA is TGTGCCTGGGGACAGGGTTTGATGCAGCCCCAGCATTTT. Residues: CAWGQGLMQPQHF.

For the CDR3, the DNA is TGTGCCAGCAGCTTGACAGGGCCAGATACGCAGTATTTT. Translated, it gives CASSLTGPDTQYF. This chain links TRBV5-4 with TRBJ2-3, with D perhaps matching TRBD1 (6 bases). The CDR3 length is 13 residues. With 1 base removed from V and 4 bases from J, the gap between germline ends came to 7 bases. Per the germline V gene, CDR1 is SGHNT and CDR2 is YYREEE (reference sequence).

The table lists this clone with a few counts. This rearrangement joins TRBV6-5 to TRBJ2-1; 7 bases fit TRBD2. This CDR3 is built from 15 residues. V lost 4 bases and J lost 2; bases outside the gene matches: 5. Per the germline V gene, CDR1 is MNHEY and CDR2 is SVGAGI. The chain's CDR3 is CASSLGLGPYNEQFF. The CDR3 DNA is TGTGCCAGCAGTTTAGGACTAGGTCCCTACAATGAGCAGTTCTTC.

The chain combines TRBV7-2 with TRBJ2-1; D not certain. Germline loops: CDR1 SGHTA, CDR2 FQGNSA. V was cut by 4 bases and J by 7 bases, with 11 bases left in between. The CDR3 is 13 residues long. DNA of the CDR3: TGTGCCAGCAGCTCCGCGTCTCCAAATGAGCAGTTCTTC. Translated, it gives CASSSASPNEQFF. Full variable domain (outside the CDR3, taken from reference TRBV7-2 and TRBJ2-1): GAGVSQSPSNKVTEKGKDVELRCDPISGHTALYWYRQSLGQGLEFLIYFQGNSAPDKSGLPSDRFSAERTGGSVSTLTIQRTQQEDSAVYLCASSSASPNEQFFGPGTRLTVL.

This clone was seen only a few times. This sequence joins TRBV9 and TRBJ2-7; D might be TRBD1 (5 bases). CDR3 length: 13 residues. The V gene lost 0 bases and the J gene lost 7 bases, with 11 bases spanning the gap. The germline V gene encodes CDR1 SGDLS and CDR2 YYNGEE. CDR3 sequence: CASSVDSGKEQYF. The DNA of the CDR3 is TGTGCCAGCAGCGTAGATTCAGGGAAAGAGCAGTACTTC.

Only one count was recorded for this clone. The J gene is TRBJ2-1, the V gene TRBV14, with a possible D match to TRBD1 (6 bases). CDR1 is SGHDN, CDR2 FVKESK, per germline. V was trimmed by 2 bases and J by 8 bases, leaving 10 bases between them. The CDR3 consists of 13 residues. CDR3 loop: CASSQLGAYEQFF. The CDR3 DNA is TGTGCCAGCAGCCAACTGGGGGCTTATGAGCAGTTCTTC. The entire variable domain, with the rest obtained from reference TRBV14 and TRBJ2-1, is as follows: EAGVTQFPSHSVIEKGQTVTLRCDPISGHDNLYWYRRVMGKEIKFLLHFVKESKQDESGMPNNRFLAERTGGTYSTLKVQPAELEDSGVYFCASSQLGAYEQFFGPGTRLTVL.

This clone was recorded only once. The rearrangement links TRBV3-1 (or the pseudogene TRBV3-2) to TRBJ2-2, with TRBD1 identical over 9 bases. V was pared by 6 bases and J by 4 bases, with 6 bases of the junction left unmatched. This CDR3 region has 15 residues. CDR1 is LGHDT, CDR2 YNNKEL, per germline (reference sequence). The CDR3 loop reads CASRTGGSSTGELFF. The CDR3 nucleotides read TGTGCCAGCAGAACAGGGGGCTCTTCCACCGGGGAGCTGTTTTTT.

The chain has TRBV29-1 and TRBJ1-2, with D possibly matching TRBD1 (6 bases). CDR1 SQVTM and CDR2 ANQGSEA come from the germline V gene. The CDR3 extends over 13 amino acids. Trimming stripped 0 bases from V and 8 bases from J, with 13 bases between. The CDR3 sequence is CSVEEFTGSGYTF. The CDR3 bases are TGCAGCGTTGAAGAGTTCACAGGGAGCGGCTACACCTTC.

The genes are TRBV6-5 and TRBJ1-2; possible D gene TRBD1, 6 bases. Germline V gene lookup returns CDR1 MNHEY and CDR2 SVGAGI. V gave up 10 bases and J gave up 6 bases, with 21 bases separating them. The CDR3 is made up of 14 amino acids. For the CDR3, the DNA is TGTGCCACCAAGCTCTCACAGGGTGATAATGGCTACACCTTC. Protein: CATKLSQGDNGYTF.

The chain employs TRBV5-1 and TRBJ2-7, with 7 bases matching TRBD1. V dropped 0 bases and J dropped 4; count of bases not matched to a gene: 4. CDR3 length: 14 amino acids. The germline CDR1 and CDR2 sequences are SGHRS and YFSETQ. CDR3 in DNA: TGCGCCAGCAGCTTGGGAGGGGGCGGGTACGAGCAGTACTTC. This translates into CASSLGGGGYEQYF.

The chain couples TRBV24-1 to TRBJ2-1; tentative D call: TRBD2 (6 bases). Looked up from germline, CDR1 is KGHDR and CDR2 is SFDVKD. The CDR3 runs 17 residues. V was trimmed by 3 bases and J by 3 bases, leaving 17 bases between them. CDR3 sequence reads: CATSDPPGAGNYNEQFF. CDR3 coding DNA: TGTGCCACCAGTGATCCCCCCGGGGCGGGAAACTACAATGAGCAGTTCTTC.

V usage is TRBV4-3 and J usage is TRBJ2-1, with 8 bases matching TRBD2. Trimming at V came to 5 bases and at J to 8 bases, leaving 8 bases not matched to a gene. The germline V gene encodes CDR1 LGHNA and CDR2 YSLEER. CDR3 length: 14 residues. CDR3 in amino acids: CASSTGLATDEQFF. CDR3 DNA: TGCGCCAGCAGCACCGGACTAGCTACAGATGAGCAGTTCTTC.

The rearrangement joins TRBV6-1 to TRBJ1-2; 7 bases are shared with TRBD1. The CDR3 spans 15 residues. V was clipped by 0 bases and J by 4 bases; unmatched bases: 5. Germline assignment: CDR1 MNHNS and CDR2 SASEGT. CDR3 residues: CASSEAQTGVYGYTF. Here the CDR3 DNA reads TGTGCCAGCAGTGAAGCGCAAACAGGGGTCTATGGCTACACCTTC.

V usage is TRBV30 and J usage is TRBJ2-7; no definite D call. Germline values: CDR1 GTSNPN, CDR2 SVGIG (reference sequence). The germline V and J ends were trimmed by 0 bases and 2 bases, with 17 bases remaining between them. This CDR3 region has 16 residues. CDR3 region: CAWSVSEESPTYEQYF. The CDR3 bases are TGTGCCTGGAGTGTATCCGAAGAAAGTCCTACCTACGAGCAGTACTTC. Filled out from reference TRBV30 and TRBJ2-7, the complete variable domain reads SQTIHQWPATLVQPVGSPLSLECTVEGTSNPNLYWYRQAAGRGLQLLFYSVGIGQISSEVPQNLSASRPQDRQFILSSKKLLLSDSGFYLCAWSVSEESPTYEQYFGPGTRLTVT.

Here the CDR3 reads CASSRRQISSYEQYF. In nucleotides, the CDR3 is TGCGCCAGCAGTCGGAGACAGATCAGCTCCTACGAGCAGTACTTC. The chain uses TRBV23-1 and TRBJ2-7; tentatively, D is TRBD1 (5 bases). TRBV23-1 is given ORF status, its function remaining uncertain. The germline V and J ends were trimmed by 4 bases and 0 bases, with 13 bases remaining between them. The CDR3 loop spans 15 amino acids.

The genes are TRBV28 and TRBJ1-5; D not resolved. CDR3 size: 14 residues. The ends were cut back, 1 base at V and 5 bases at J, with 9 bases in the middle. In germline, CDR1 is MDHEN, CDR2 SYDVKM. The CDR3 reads CASSLYSRDQPQHF. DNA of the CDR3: TGTGCCAGCAGTTTATATTCGAGGGATCAGCCCCAGCATTTT. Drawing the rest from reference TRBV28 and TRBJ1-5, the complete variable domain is DVKVTQSSRYLVKRTGEKVFLECVQDMDHENMFWYRQDPGLGLRLIYFSYDVKMKEKGDIPEGYSVSREKKERFSLILESASTNQTSMYLCASSLYSRDQPQHFGDGTRLSIL.

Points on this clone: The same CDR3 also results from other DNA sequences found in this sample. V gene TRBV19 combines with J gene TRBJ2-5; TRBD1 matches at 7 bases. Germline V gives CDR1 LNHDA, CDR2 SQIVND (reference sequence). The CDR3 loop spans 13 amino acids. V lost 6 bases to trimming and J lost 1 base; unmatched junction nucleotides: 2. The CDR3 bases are TGTGCCAGTAGCCGGGACAGCCAAGAGACCCAGTACTTC. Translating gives CASSRDSQETQYF.